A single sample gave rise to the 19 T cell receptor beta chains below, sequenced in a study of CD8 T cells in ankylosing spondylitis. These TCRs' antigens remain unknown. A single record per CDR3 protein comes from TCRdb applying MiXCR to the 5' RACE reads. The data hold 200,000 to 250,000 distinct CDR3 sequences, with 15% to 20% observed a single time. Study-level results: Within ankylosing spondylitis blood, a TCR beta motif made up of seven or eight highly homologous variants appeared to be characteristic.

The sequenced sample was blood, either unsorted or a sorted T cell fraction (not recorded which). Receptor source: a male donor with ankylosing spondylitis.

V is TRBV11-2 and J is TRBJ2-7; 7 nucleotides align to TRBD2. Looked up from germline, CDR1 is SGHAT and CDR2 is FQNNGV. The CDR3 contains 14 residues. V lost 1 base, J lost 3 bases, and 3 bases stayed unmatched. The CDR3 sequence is CASSLVTGGYEQYF. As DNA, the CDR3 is TGTGCCAGCAGCTTAGTGACGGGGGGCTACGAGCAGTACTTC.

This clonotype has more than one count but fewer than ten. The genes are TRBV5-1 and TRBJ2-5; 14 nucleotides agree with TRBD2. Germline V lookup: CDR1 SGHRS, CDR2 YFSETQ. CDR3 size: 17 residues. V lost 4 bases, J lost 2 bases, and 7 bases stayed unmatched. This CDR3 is CASSLGLAGAEQETQYF. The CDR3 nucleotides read TGCGCCAGCAGCCTGGGACTAGCGGGGGCCGAACAAGAGACCCAGTACTTC.

The CDR3 region has the DNA TGTGCCAGCAGCTTGGGGAGTTCTCACAATGAGCAGTTCTTC. It encodes CASSLGSSHNEQFF. V usage is TRBV5-6 and J usage is TRBJ2-1, with no clear D. CDR3 length: 14 residues. Germline V lookup: CDR1 SGHDT, CDR2 YYEEEE. Trimming cost V 0 bases and J 5 bases, with 9 bases left between them.

As DNA, the CDR3 is TGTGCCAGCAGCTTAGGGACAGCTCCTACCGGGGAGCTGTTTTTT. Its translation is CASSLGTAPTGELFF. This rearrangement joins TRBV7-8 to TRBJ2-2, with a weak D call TRBD1 (6 bases). The CDR3 is made up of 15 amino acids. CDR1 is SGHVS, CDR2 FQNEAQ, per germline. The V end was cut by 1 base, the J end by 5 bases, with 11 bases between.

CDR3 protein: CAWSPGGEQYF. CDR3 DNA sequence: TGTGCCTGGAGTCCAGGGGGCGAGCAGTACTTC. The chain couples TRBV30 to TRBJ2-7; 7 bases align to TRBD1. J gave up 6 bases and V 2 bases, and 1 base lay outside the gene matches. Per germline, CDR1 GTSNPN and CDR2 SVGIG (reference sequence). The CDR3 runs 11 residues. Full variable domain (remainder filled in from reference TRBV30 and TRBJ2-7): SQTIHQWPATLVQPVGSPLSLECTVEGTSNPNLYWYRQAAGRGLQLLFYSVGIGQISSEVPQNLSASRPQDRQFILSSKKLLLSDSGFYLCAWSPGGEQYFGPGTRLTVT.

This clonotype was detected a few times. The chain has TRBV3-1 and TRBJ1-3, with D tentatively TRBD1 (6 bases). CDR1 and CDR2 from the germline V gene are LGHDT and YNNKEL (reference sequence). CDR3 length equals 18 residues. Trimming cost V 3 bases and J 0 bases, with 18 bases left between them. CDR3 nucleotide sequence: TGTGCCAGCAGCCAGACGGGGCACAGGGCTTCCTCTGGAAACACCATATATTTT. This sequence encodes CASSQTGHRASSGNTIYF.

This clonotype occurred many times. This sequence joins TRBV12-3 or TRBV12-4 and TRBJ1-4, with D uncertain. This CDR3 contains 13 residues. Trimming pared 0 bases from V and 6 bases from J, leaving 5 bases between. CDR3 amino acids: CASSLALDEKLFF. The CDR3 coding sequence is TGTGCCAGCAGTTTAGCGCTGGATGAAAAACTGTTTTTT.

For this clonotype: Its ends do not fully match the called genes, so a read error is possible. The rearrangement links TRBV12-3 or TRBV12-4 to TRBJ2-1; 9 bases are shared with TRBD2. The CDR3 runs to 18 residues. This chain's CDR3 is CACSSGTSTESSYNEQFF. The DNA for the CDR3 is TGTGCCTGCAGTTCCGGGACTAGCACGGAGAGCTCCTACAATGAGCAGTTCTTC.

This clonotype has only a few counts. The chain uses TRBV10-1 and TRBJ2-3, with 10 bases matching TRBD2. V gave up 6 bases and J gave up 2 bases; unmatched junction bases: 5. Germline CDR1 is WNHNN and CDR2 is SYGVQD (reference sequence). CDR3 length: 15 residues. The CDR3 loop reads CASSPGTSDTDTQYF. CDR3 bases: TGCGCCAGCAGCCCCGGGACTAGCGACACAGATACGCAGTATTTT.

The DNA of the CDR3 is TGTGCCAGCAGTTTATCGCAACCGGGAGCCGATAACTATGGCTACACCTTC. It yields the protein CASSLSQPGADNYGYTF. This sequence joins TRBV27 and TRBJ1-2; no clear D gene. Germline V CDR1 and CDR2: MNHEY, SMNVEV (reference sequence). Between the trimmed V and J ends, which lost 0 bases and 1 base, there was a span of 15 bases. The CDR3 is 17 amino acids.

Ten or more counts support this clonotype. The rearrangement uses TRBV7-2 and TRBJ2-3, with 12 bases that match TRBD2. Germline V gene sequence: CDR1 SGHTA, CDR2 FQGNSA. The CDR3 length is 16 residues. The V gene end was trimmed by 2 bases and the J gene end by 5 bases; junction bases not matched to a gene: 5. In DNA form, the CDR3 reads TGTGCCAGCAGCTTACCTAGCGGGGGGGCCATAGATACGCAGTATTTT. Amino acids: CASSLPSGGAIDTQYF.

This CDR3 is CASSVTGRGQFF. The CDR3 nucleotides read TGTGCCAGCAGTGTGACAGGGAGGGGGCAGTTCTTC. The V and J genes are TRBV12-3 or TRBV12-4 and TRBJ2-1; D possibly uses TRBD1 or TRBD2 (7 bases each). V lost 5 bases, J lost 12 bases, and 14 bases lay in between. The CDR3 sequence is 12 residues long.

The CDR3 sequence: CASSSPGLNTGELFF. The CDR3 DNA is TGTGCCAGCAGCTCCCCCGGACTAAACACCGGGGAGCTGTTTTTT. The chain combines TRBV11-2 with TRBJ2-2, with a possible D match to TRBD2 (6 bases). Trimming took 4 bases from V and 2 from J, leaving 11 bases between them. CDR3 size: 15 residues. CDR1 and CDR2 from the germline V gene are SGHAT and FQNNGV.

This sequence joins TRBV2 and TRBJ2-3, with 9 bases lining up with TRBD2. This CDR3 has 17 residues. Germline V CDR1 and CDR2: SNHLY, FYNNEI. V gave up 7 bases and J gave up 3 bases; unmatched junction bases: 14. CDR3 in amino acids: CASTVHRGSGSTDTQYF. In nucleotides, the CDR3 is TGTGCCAGCACCGTGCATCGGGGTAGCGGGAGTACAGATACGCAGTATTTT.

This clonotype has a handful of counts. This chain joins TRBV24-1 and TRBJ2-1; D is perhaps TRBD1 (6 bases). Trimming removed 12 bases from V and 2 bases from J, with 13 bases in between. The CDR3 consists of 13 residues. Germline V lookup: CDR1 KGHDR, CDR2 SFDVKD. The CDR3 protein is CASQGKTYNEQFF. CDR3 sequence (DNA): TGTGCCTCGCAGGGGAAGACCTACAATGAGCAGTTCTTC.

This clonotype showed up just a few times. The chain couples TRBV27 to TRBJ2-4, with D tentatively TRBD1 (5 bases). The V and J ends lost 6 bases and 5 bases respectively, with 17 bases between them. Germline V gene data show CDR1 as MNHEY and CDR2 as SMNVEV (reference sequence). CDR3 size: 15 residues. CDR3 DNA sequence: TGTGCCAGCAGCCCCACCCAGGGCCCCCAAAACATTCAGTACTTC. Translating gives CASSPTQGPQNIQYF.

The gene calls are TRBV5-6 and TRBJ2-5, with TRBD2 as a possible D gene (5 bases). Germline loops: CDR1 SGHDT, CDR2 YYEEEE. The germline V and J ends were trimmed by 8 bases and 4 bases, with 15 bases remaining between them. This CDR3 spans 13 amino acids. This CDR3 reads CARSPDLGETQYF. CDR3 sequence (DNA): TGTGCCAGGAGCCCGGACTTGGGAGAGACCCAGTACTTC.

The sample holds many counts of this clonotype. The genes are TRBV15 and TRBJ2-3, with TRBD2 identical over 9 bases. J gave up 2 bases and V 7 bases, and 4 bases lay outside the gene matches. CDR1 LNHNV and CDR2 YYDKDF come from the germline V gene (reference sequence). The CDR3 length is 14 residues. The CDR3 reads CATNAGGPTDTQYF. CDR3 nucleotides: TGTGCCACCAATGCGGGAGGGCCCACAGATACGCAGTATTTT.

This chain's CDR3 is CASSSGGASGEPNTGELFF. CDR3 nucleotide sequence: TGTGCCAGCAGCTCGGGGGGGGCTAGCGGGGAACCAAACACCGGGGAGCTGTTTTTT. The chain uses TRBV13 and TRBJ2-2, with 9 bases matching TRBD2. CDR3 size: 19 residues. J lost 2 bases, V lost 4 bases, and 14 bases had no gene match. CDR1 and CDR2 (germline): PRHDT, FYEKMQ (reference sequence). Using reference TRBV13 and TRBJ2-2 for the parts outside the CDR3, the full variable domain is AAGVIQSPRHLIKEKRETATLKCYPIPRHDTVYWYQQGPGQDPQFLISFYEKMQSDKGSIPDRFSAQQFSDYHSELNMSSLELGDSALYFCASSSGGASGEPNTGELFFGEGSRLTVL.